Following are 30 T cell receptor beta chains from one sample sequenced in a study of cytomegalovirus exposure and HLA in healthy donors. TCRdb's copy holds only in-frame clones and misses some; the assay was immunoSEQ multiplex PCR. The table includes over 200,000 clones, approximately 87% detected once. The sequencing sample was made of PBMCs. The source is a woman aged 18-35 years in good health and CMV-seronegative.

This chain links TRBV18 with TRBJ2-1; D may be TRBD2 (5 bases). The germline V and J ends were trimmed by 0 bases and 7 bases, with 16 bases remaining between them. The CDR3 contains 16 residues. From germline, CDR1 is KGHSH and CDR2 LQKENI. In DNA, the CDR3 is TGTGCCAGCTCACCACCTGTAGCAGGTGGCGGGAATGAGCAGTTCTTC. Protein sequence: CASSPPVAGGGNEQFF.

The rearrangement joins TRBV27 to TRBJ2-1; 7 bases are shared with TRBD2. This CDR3 is built from 15 residues. CDR1 is MNHEY and CDR2 is SMNVEV in the germline V gene (reference sequence). The V and J ends lost 2 bases and 5 bases, in that order; junction bases with no gene match: 6. CDR3 in DNA: TGTGCCAGCAGTTTAATGGACGGGAGGAACAATGAGCAGTTCTTC. Amino acid sequence: CASSLMDGRNNEQFF.

The V call is TRBV2, the J call TRBJ2-2; D remains unclear. The germline gives CDR1 SNHLY, CDR2 FYNNEI. V was shortened by 7 bases and J by 3 bases, with 12 bases between the two germline ends. The CDR3 contains 14 residues. The CDR3 nucleotides are TGTGCCAGCATGGGCTACCGTGACACCGGGGAGCTGTTTTTT. Translating it yields CASMGYRDTGELFF.

This chain uses TRBV6-1 with TRBJ1-1; 7 bases line up with TRBD1. Looked up from germline, CDR1 is MNHNS and CDR2 is SASEGT. CDR3 size: 13 residues. Trimming cost V 4 bases and J 5 bases; bases outside gene matches: 4. CDR3 in amino acids: CASSGQGRTEAFF. The CDR3 DNA reads TGTGCCAGCAGTGGACAGGGTCGGACTGAAGCTTTCTTT.

This clone occurred once. The rearrangement links TRBV7-9 to TRBJ1-1; D remains ambiguous. CDR1 is SEHNR, CDR2 FQNEAQ, per germline (reference sequence). V was pared by 5 bases and J by 5 bases, with 15 bases between. The CDR3 covers 14 residues. This chain's CDR3 is CASSPTGERTEAFF. In nucleotides, the CDR3 is TGTGCCAGCAGCCCCACGGGAGAGAGGACTGAAGCTTTCTTT.

The rearrangement joins TRBV6-1 to TRBJ2-6, with D unresolved. V gave up 11 bases and J gave up 0 bases, with 14 bases separating them. Germline loops: CDR1 MNHNS, CDR2 SASEGT. The CDR3 has 15 amino acids. CDR3 coding DNA: TGTGCCTCCGAAGTACAACCCTCTGGGGCCAACGTCCTGACTTTC. This codes for CASEVQPSGANVLTF.

This clone was seen more than once but under ten times. The junction does not match germline at one end; this may be a read error. This chain joins TRBV2 and TRBJ1-1; perhaps TRBD1 as D (5 bases). This CDR3 spans 13 amino acids. Germline values: CDR1 SNHLY, CDR2 FYNNEI. The DNA of the CDR3 is TGTGCCAGCCGGACACGGGAGAACAGTGAAGCTTTCTTT. Encoded protein: CASRTRENSEAFF.

This chain connects TRBV10-2 to TRBJ1-5; 7 positions match TRBD1. Germline V lookup: CDR1 WSHSY, CDR2 SAAADI. The CDR3 is 13 amino acids. V trimming: 10 bases; J trimming: 3 bases; junction bases outside the gene matches: 6. CDR3 sequence reads: CATKTGNNQPQHF. The CDR3, as DNA: TGCGCCACCAAGACAGGGAACAATCAGCCCCAGCATTTT.

V usage is TRBV5-1 and J usage is TRBJ1-1, with a weak D call TRBD1 (6 bases). The germline V and J ends were trimmed by 1 base and 1 base, with 8 bases remaining between them. Germline CDR1 SGHRS, CDR2 YFSETQ. The CDR3 length is 14 residues. The CDR3 DNA is TGCGCCAGCAGCTTGACAGGGACGAACACTGAAGCTTTCTTT. Translated, it gives CASSLTGTNTEAFF.

The CDR3 loop is CASSVLSSNQPQHF. In DNA, the CDR3 is TGTGCCAGCAGTGTCCTGTCAAGCAATCAGCCCCAGCATTTT. The chain has TRBV6-1 and TRBJ1-5; no clear D. V was clipped by 4 bases and J by 1 base, with 8 bases between them. The CDR3 is 14 residues long. CDR1 MNHNS and CDR2 SASEGT come from the germline V gene.

The gene calls are TRBV9 and TRBJ2-7, with 7 positions matching TRBD2. This CDR3 has 16 amino acids. Germline V CDR1 and CDR2: SGDLS, YYNGEE. With 3 bases clipped from V and 3 bases from J, the junction kept 12 bases outside the gene matches. The CDR3: CASSARLAGTFYEQYF. CDR3 sequence (DNA): TGTGCCAGCAGCGCCCGACTAGCAGGAACCTTCTACGAGCAGTACTTC.

V gene TRBV4-2 combines with J gene TRBJ1-1, with D perhaps matching TRBD1 (6 bases). V lost 4 bases and J lost 0, with 9 bases in between. The germline CDR1 and CDR2 sequences are LGHNA and YNFKEQ. This CDR3 contains 14 residues. The CDR3 nucleotides read TGTGCCAGCAGCCCGGACAGAATGAACACTGAAGCTTTCTTT. Amino acids: CASSPDRMNTEAFF.

The rearrangement links TRBV2 to TRBJ1-1; no firm D call. The CDR3 consists of 13 residues. Germline-derived CDR1 and CDR2 are SNHLY and FYNNEI. Trimming took 9 bases from V and 0 from J, leaving 11 bases between them. The CDR3 loop is CARISGMNTEAFF. The DNA of the CDR3 is TGTGCCAGGATCTCGGGTATGAACACTGAAGCTTTCTTT. Drawing the rest from reference TRBV2 and TRBJ1-1, the complete variable domain is EPEVTQTPSHQVTQMGQEVILRCVPISNHLYFYWYRQILGQKVEFLVSFYNNEISEKSEIFDDQFSVERPDGSNFTLKIRSTKLEDSAMYFCARISGMNTEAFFGQGTRLTVV.

This sequence joins TRBV10-3 and TRBJ1-1, with TRBD1 identical over 7 bases. The CDR3 runs to 14 residues. Germline V gene sequence: CDR1 ENHRY, CDR2 SYGVKD. V shed 8 bases and J 5 bases; nucleotides not matched to a gene: 11. As DNA, the CDR3 is TGTGCCATCTTCCAAGACAGGGTGGGGACTGAAGCTTTCTTT. This translates into CAIFQDRVGTEAFF.

The chain is built from TRBV25-1 and TRBJ2-7; 10 bases match TRBD2. V lost 1 base, J lost 2 bases, and 8 bases stayed unmatched. Germline CDR1 is MGHDK and CDR2 is SYGVNS. There are 17 residues in the CDR3. The CDR3 DNA is TGTGCCAGCAGTGAATTCGGGGTAGCGGGGGGCGCCTACGAGCAGTACTTC. This sequence encodes CASSEFGVAGGAYEQYF.

This CDR3 is CASTKQGYLYGYTF. The CDR3 bases are TGTGCCAGCACCAAACAGGGCTACCTCTATGGCTACACCTTC. The chain recombines TRBV6-1 with TRBJ1-2; D is possibly TRBD1 (6 bases). Germline lookup yields CDR1 MNHNS and CDR2 SASEGT. The CDR3 runs to 14 residues. Trimming removed 7 bases at V and 4 bases at J, with 16 bases between.

A few counts support this clone. This chain connects TRBV7-9 to TRBJ2-7; TRBD2 matches 16 bases. From germline, CDR1 is SEHNR and CDR2 FQNEAQ (reference sequence). This CDR3 comprises 19 residues. J gave up 2 bases and V 1 base, and 8 bases lay outside the gene matches. The CDR3 reads CASSLEAGLAGGRPYEQYF. The CDR3 coding sequence is TGTGCCAGCAGCTTAGAAGCGGGACTAGCGGGGGGGCGCCCCTACGAGCAGTACTTC.

The chain carries TRBV9 and TRBJ2-1; 10 positions agree with TRBD2. Germline V lookup: CDR1 SGDLS, CDR2 YYNGEE. Trimming took 4 bases from V and 9 from J; bases not matched to a gene: 10. The CDR3 contains 15 residues. The CDR3 DNA reads as TGTGCCAGCAGCACTACTAGCGGGGTCTTTAGTGAGCAGTTCTTC. Amino acid sequence: CASSTTSGVFSEQFF.

V gene TRBV19 combines with J gene TRBJ1-1; D gene ambiguous. V was cut by 5 bases and J by 4 bases, with 17 bases left in between. Germline CDR1 and CDR2: LNHDA and SQIVND (reference sequence). The CDR3 covers 15 residues. CDR3 region: CASSLGPQAGTEAFF. The CDR3 DNA follows: TGTGCCAGTAGTCTAGGACCGCAAGCGGGCACTGAAGCTTTCTTT.

The rearrangement links TRBV2 to TRBJ2-2; D perhaps matches TRBD2 (6 bases). The CDR3 has 14 residues. The germline V gene has CDR1 SNHLY and CDR2 FYNNEI. V was cut by 6 bases and J by 6 bases, with 14 bases left in between. The CDR3 DNA sequence: TGTGCCAGCAGGTTAGCGGTAACTGCCGGGGAGCTGTTTTTT. The encoded protein is CASRLAVTAGELFF.

The genes are TRBV27 and TRBJ2-7; 9 positions agree with TRBD1. Germline assignment: CDR1 MNHEY and CDR2 SMNVEV (reference sequence). The CDR3 is 13 residues long. J lost 6 bases, V lost 2 bases, and 2 bases had no gene match. The CDR3 spells CASSLGQGSEQYF. The CDR3 DNA sequence: TGTGCCAGCAGTTTAGGACAGGGGTCCGAGCAGTACTTC.

This clone has just one count. The chain's CDR3 is CASSLIPQGQNTEAFF. Written as DNA, the CDR3 is TGTGCCAGCAGCTTAATTCCACAAGGCCAGAACACTGAAGCTTTCTTT. J is TRBJ1-1 and V is TRBV11-2; D not resolved. Trimming shortened V by 2 bases and J by 1 base, and 14 bases separated the two germline ends. The CDR3 has 16 residues. In germline, CDR1 is SGHAT, CDR2 FQNNGV.

The genes are TRBV19 and TRBJ1-5, with a tentative D call TRBD1 (5 bases). Between the trimmed V and J ends, which lost 5 bases and 2 bases, there was a span of 13 bases. The CDR3 runs to 15 residues. Germline loops: CDR1 LNHDA, CDR2 SQIVND (reference sequence). The CDR3: CASSRQSFGNQPQHF. CDR3 coding DNA: TGTGCCAGTAGTCGACAGAGTTTCGGCAATCAGCCCCAGCATTTT. The whole variable domain, remainder taken from reference TRBV19 and TRBJ1-5, is DGGITQSPKYLFRKEGQNVTLSCEQNLNHDAMYWYRQDPGQGLRLIYYSQIVNDFQKGDIAEGYSVSREKKESFPLTVTSAQKNPTAFYLCASSRQSFGNQPQHFGDGTRLSIL.

This clone showed up many times. The CDR3 loop reads CASRAGESQPQHF. CDR3 bases: TGTGCCAGCAGGGCAGGGGAGAGTCAGCCCCAGCATTTT. The chain recombines TRBV2 with TRBJ1-5, with TRBD1 as a possible D gene (6 bases). V dropped 6 bases and J dropped 6 bases, with 12 bases sitting between them. Germline CDR1 and CDR2: SNHLY and FYNNEI. This CDR3 is 13 amino acids long.

This sequence joins TRBV28 and TRBJ2-7, with D uncertain. Germline V gene lookup returns CDR1 MDHEN and CDR2 SYDVKM. The V end was cut by 8 bases, the J end by 2 bases, with 7 bases between. This CDR3 has 11 amino acids. CDR3 sequence reads: CASSDAYEQYF. CDR3 in DNA: TGTGCCAGCTCGGACGCCTACGAGCAGTACTTC.

This chain's CDR3 is CASSPPAGHLHF. The CDR3 DNA follows: TGTGCCAGCAGCCCACCAGCGGGACATCTTCACTTT. The chain joins TRBV7-9 to TRBJ1-6, with D perhaps matching TRBD1 (6 bases). Trimming shortened V by 5 bases and J by 19 bases, and 18 bases separated the two germline ends. Germline values: CDR1 SEHNR, CDR2 FQNEAQ (reference sequence). The CDR3 length is 12 residues.

The chain joins TRBV6-1 to TRBJ1-4, with D possibly matching TRBD1 (6 bases). CDR1 and CDR2 from the germline V gene are MNHNS and SASEGT. Trimming pared 7 bases from V and 3 bases from J, leaving 15 bases between. The CDR3 spans 15 residues. The CDR3 DNA follows: TGTGCCAGCACTAGGGGGGGGGCCTCTAATGAAAAACTGTTTTTT. Its translation: CASTRGGASNEKLFF.

The chain couples TRBV6-5 to TRBJ2-5; 8 bases match TRBD1. Trimming removed 2 bases from V and 6 bases from J; junction bases left unmatched: 11. The CDR3 has 16 residues. Germline V lookup: CDR1 MNHEY, CDR2 SVGAGI. The CDR3 loop is CASSYPRTGPRKTQYF. As DNA, the CDR3 is TGTGCCAGCAGTTACCCTAGGACAGGGCCCAGGAAGACCCAGTACTTC.

The genes are TRBV5-1 and TRBJ2-3, with 7 nucleotides matching TRBD2. This CDR3 contains 16 residues. Trimming removed 0 bases from V and 1 base from J; junction bases left unmatched: 5. Germline lookup yields CDR1 SGHRS and CDR2 YFSETQ. The CDR3 DNA follows: TGCGCCAGCAGCTTGGAGTGGGGAGGGGGCACAGATACGCAGTATTTT. Its protein product is CASSLEWGGGTDTQYF.

This chain connects TRBV28 to TRBJ2-7; 8 bases are shared with TRBD1. Unmatched junction bases numbered 11, after V lost 6 bases and J lost 4 bases. CDR1 is MDHEN and CDR2 is SYDVKM in the germline V gene. This CDR3 comprises 15 residues. The chain's CDR3 is CASSPGRGQGYEQYF. CDR3 sequence (DNA): TGTGCCAGCAGCCCAGGCCGAGGACAGGGATACGAGCAGTACTTC.